The 2 T cell receptor beta chains in this list originate from one sample, sequenced in a study of T cells in Graves' hyperthyroidism and ophthalmopathy (dated by TCRdb to about 2019). Preparation of the library involved multiplex PCR. TCRdb names Illumina HiSeq 2000 as the instrument used. Amplification of TCR beta CDR3 regions was carried out from RNA transcripts. The first round of RT-PCR for the TCR CDR3 was performed with the HTBI primer set and the Qiagen OneStep RT-PCR kit. Through fastp at Q25 and MiXCR, TCRdb rebuilt clones from the public reads, retaining in-frame beta chains. CDR3 protein sequences are deduplicated, and each keeps its most common genes and DNA. Counted in this sample were a few hundred thousand distinct CDR3 sequences; around 14% of them appeared once. Jointly, the top ten make up 17% of the sample. Sequences were obtained from blood. Every receptor here comes from a woman aged 18-29 years with Graves' hyperthyroidism.

This clonotype was detected ten times or more. J is TRBJ2-7 and V is TRBV12-3 or TRBV12-4; 8 bases align to TRBD2. Trimming cost V 3 bases and J 3 bases; bases outside gene matches: 4. The CDR3 contains 14 residues. The CDR3 protein is CASSLNGGDYEQYF. The DNA for the CDR3 is TGTGCCAGCAGTTTGAACGGGGGGGACTACGAGCAGTACTTC.

This clonotype came up a few times. This rearrangement joins TRBV20-1 to TRBJ1-2; D gene uncertain. Trimming left V 5 bases short and J 2 bases short, with 12 bases between. Germline CDR1 reads DFQATT; CDR2 reads SNEGSKA (reference sequence). This CDR3 spans 13 amino acids. The CDR3 here is CSALPWRNYGYTF. CDR3 nucleotides: TGCAGTGCTCTCCCGTGGCGGAACTATGGCTACACCTTC.